This T cell receptor delta chain was recorded in a study of gamma-delta chains in newborns, infants, children. Across the study: Microbial exposure reportedly drives polyclonal innate γδ T cell expansion after birth.

The ends lost 0 bases at V and 2 bases at J; junction bases unmatched: 9. The CDR3 length is 19 residues. Germline CDR1 is GEAIGNYY and CDR2 is EKD. The table lists this clone with a few counts. TCRdb reanalysed the reads via CATT. The sample yields 9,500 to 12,000 delta-chain clones, about 8.7% seen once. The specimen was blood. The V gene is TRDV2, the J gene TRDJ3; TRDD3 matches 7 bases. The clonotype comes from a child who was a newborn, infant or young child, either healthy, febrile or measles-vaccinated (not recorded which). CDR3 loop: CACDTVSGGSPWDTRQMFF. The CDR3 region has the DNA TGTGCCTGTGACACCGTTTCTGGGGGTTCCCCCTGGGACACCCGACAGATGTTTTTC.